The present TCR beta chain was sequenced within a study of CD8 T cells in ankylosing spondylitis. The CDR3 sequence is 15 residues long. Germline V gives CDR1 SGHKS, CDR2 YYEKEE (reference sequence). V was shortened by 0 bases and J by 0 bases, with 4 bases between the two germline ends. Each CDR3 protein gets one entry after TCRdb re-called the 5' RACE reads with MiXCR. Of 100,000 to 150,000 distinct CDR3 sequences in the sample, around 7% were seen once. This clonotype was seen repeatedly, ten times or more. The clonotype originates from a male donor with ankylosing spondylitis or in good health (not recorded which). The chain links TRBV5-5 to TRBJ2-6; D ambiguous. Material: blood, either unsorted or a sorted T cell fraction (not recorded which). CDR3 amino acids: CASSLGNSGANVLTF. The DNA for the CDR3 is TGTGCCAGCAGCTTGGGCAACTCTGGGGCCAACGTCCTGACTTTC. Full variable domain (outside the CDR3, taken from reference TRBV5-5 and TRBJ2-6): DAGVTQSPTHLIKTRGQQVTLRCSPISGHKSVSWYQQVLGQGPQFIFQYYEKEERGRGNFPDRFSARQFPNYSSELNVNALLLGDSALYLCASSLGNSGANVLTFGAGSRLTVL.